At least ten counts were recorded for the clone carrying this T cell receptor beta chain. Amplified TCR beta CDR3 regions derived from RNA transcripts. First-round RT-PCR with HTBI primers amplified the TCR CDR3 region. TCRdb ran MiXCR on the multiplex PCR reads and lists one entry per CDR3 protein. The sample holds about 420,000 distinct CDR3 sequences; approximately 14% are singletons and the top ten take 7.5% to 8%. Trimming cost V 0 bases and J 15 bases, with 18 bases left between them. CDR1 is MNHEY, CDR2 SMNVEV, per germline (reference sequence). This CDR3 comprises 14 residues. The entry originates in a study of T cells in Graves' hyperthyroidism and ophthalmopathy. An absence of ophthalmopathy progression within 18 months meant stable Graves' hyperthyroidism.

The clonotype comes from a woman younger than 30 with Graves' hyperthyroidism. Sequenced: blood. The chain combines TRBV27 with TRBJ2-1; D might be TRBD2 (7 bases). In DNA form, the CDR3 reads TGTGCCAGCAGTTTATCCCCCCGGGGGGCCTTCCCGTTCTTC. Amino acids: CASSLSPRGAFPFF.